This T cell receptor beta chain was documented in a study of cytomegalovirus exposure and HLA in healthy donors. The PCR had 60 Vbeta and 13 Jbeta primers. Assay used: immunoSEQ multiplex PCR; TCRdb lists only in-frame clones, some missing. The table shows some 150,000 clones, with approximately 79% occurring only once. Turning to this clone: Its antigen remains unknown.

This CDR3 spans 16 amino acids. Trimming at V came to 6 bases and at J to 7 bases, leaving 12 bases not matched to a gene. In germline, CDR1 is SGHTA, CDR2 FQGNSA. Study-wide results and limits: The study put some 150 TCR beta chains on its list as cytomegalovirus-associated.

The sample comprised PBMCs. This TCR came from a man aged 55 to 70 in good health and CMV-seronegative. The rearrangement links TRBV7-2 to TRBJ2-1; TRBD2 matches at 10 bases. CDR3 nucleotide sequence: TGTGCCAGCAGGGGTCGGGCAAGCGGGAGGGGTAATGAGCAGTTCTTC. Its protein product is CASRGRASGRGNEQFF.